The T cell receptor (beta chain) described here comes from a study of cytomegalovirus exposure and HLA in healthy donors. PCR involved 60 Vbeta and 13 Jbeta primers. The assay was immunoSEQ multiplex PCR, and TCRdb's table has in-frame clones only and misses some. Altogether 150,000 or so clones are present, less than 85% being singletons, with the ten largest covering roughly 1.5%. This CDR3 spans 13 amino acids. The sequence derives from a male donor in good health and CMV-seronegative. The rearrangement joins TRBV21-1 to TRBJ2-1; the DNA was not compared with TRBD2, the D call given in the table. TRBV21-1 is annotated as a pseudogene. The sequenced material came from PBMCs. This chain's CDR3 is CASSKMLRDEQFF. The DNA for the CDR3 is TGTGCCAGCAGCAAAATGTTGCGGGATGAGCAGTTCTTC.